The present T cell receptor (beta chain) was sequenced within a study of shared clonotypes between healthy human individuals. General study results and limits: Naive CD4 clonotypes were shared across a few donors at about 5%.

Terminally differentiated effector memory CD45RA+ cells were excluded from the naive CD8 cells, which were CD45RO-negative and positively selected for CCR7. With regard to this clone: Its target is unknown.

Germline V gene lookup returns CDR1 SQVTM and CDR2 ANQGSEA. V lost 6 bases and J lost 4; bases outside the gene matches: 12. The CDR3 contains 14 residues. Measured with immunoSEQ multiplex PCR; TCRdb has only the in-frame clones, and not every one. The sample has more than 550,000 clones, under 95% seen once. J is TRBJ2-7 and V is TRBV29-1; TRBD2 aligns across 7 bases. This receptor was taken from a man aged 25-40 years in good health. The sequenced material came from naive CD8+ T cells sorted from blood. CDR3 sequence (DNA): TGCAGCGTGCCCTCCGTGCGGGAGTGGTACGAGCAGTACTTC. Residues: CSVPSVREWYEQYF.